This TCR beta chain was identified during a study of blood T cell repertoires in COVID-19. In the source study's methods: By means of reference gene primer amplification, nucleated cell counts were estimated. TCRdb keeps only in-frame clones here, not all; method: immunoSEQ multiplex PCR. V and J calls and clone size are given by that table; D and trimming were obtained from the DNA. The sample comprises approximately 99,000 clones, 60% to 85% of which are singletons, and 1.8% rests with the top ten. Germline V gives CDR1 GTSNPN, CDR2 SVGIG (reference sequence). CDR3 length equals 15 residues. V was clipped by 2 bases and J by 0 bases, with 11 bases between them.

This chain connects TRBV30 to TRBJ1-3; D gene unclear. Sequencing was done on a sample of peripheral blood. The clonotype originates from a woman in her forties with acute or convalescent COVID-19. The CDR3 coding sequence is TGTGCCTGGAGTACCTCGAGGGCCTCTGGAAACACCATATATTTT. Its protein product is CAWSTSRASGNTIYF.